The 17 T cell receptor beta chains below come from one sample, sequenced in a study of neurological immune-mediated disorders. TCRdb used MiXCR to reprocess the 5' RACE reads, holding one entry per CDR3 protein. The data show under 80,000 distinct CDR3 sequences, around a tenth seen once. Material for sequencing was PBMCs. These receptor sequences come from a man in his fifties in good health.

In this sample, this clonotype turned up many times. The CDR3 reads CASSSQKVYNEQFF. CDR3 DNA sequence: TGCGCCAGCAGCTCGCAGAAAGTTTACAATGAGCAGTTCTTC. The chain uses TRBV5-1 and TRBJ2-1; D not certain. CDR1 SGHRS and CDR2 YFSETQ come from the germline V gene. This CDR3 has 14 amino acids. V dropped 3 bases and J dropped 4 bases, with 11 bases sitting between them.

This clonotype has a count of ten or more. V is TRBV7-2 and J is TRBJ2-5; the match to TRBD2 covers 12 bases. CDR3 length: 14 amino acids. Germline lookup yields CDR1 SGHTA and CDR2 FQGNSA. With V trimmed by 4 bases and J by 9 bases, 6 bases remained unmatched. CDR3 DNA sequence: TGTGCCAGCAGCTCTCCTTCTAGCGGGGGGGCCCAGTACTTC. This translates into CASSSPSSGGAQYF.

This clonotype has a count of ten or more. The chain uses TRBV9 and TRBJ2-3; D is possibly TRBD1 (6 bases). The CDR3 is made up of 14 amino acids. Germline V lookup: CDR1 SGDLS, CDR2 YYNGEE. V lost 0 bases and J lost 6, with 11 bases in between. CDR3 sequence reads: CASSVGLGADTQYF. The CDR3 region has the DNA TGTGCCAGCAGCGTAGGTTTGGGGGCCGATACGCAGTATTTT.

At least ten counts were recorded for this clonotype. This rearrangement joins TRBV7-8 to TRBJ1-1, with TRBD1 as a possible D gene (5 bases). Germline V lookup: CDR1 SGHVS, CDR2 FQNEAQ. V shed 2 bases and J shed 0 bases, with 13 bases lying between them. The CDR3 is 16 residues long. The CDR3 reads CASSLSPRGMNTEAFF. The CDR3 nucleotides read TGTGCCAGCAGCTTATCCCCACGGGGCATGAACACTGAAGCTTTCTTT. Full variable domain (rest looked up from reference TRBV7-8 and TRBJ1-1): GAGVSQSPRYKVAKRGQDVALRCDPISGHVSLFWYQQALGQGPEFLTYFQNEAQLDKSGLPSDRFFAERPEGSVSTLKIQRTQQEDSAVYLCASSLSPRGMNTEAFFGQGTRLTVV.

This clonotype occurred many times. CDR3 sequence reads: CASSSGTARQPQHF. Here the CDR3 DNA reads TGTGCCAGCAGTTCAGGGACAGCGCGTCAGCCCCAGCATTTT. This chain uses TRBV12-3 or TRBV12-4 with TRBJ1-5, with 7 bases aligning to TRBD1. This CDR3 has 14 residues. V gave up 4 bases and J gave up 6 bases; unmatched junction bases: 6.

This clonotype occurred many times. V usage is TRBV20-1 and J usage is TRBJ2-1; perhaps D is TRBD1 or TRBD2 (6 bases each). The CDR3 contains 13 residues. The V gene's germline CDR1 is DFQATT and CDR2 SNEGSKA (reference sequence). With 6 bases removed from V and 7 bases from J, the gap between germline ends came to 16 bases. The CDR3 coding sequence is TGCAGTGCCCCCAATGGGGGGCGGAATGAGCAGTTCTTC. Its translation: CSAPNGGRNEQFF.

In this sample, this clonotype turned up many times. The rearrangement links TRBV5-1 to TRBJ2-7; 9 positions match TRBD2. CDR1 is SGHRS, CDR2 YFSETQ, per germline. V was pared by 0 bases and J by 4 bases, with 8 bases of the junction left unmatched. CDR3 size: 16 residues. CDR3 sequence: CASSLGLAEPPYEQYF. The DNA for the CDR3 is TGCGCCAGCAGCTTGGGACTAGCGGAACCGCCTTACGAGCAGTACTTC.

There are many counts of this clonotype. The V call is TRBV20-1, the J call TRBJ2-7; TRBD1 agrees at 11 bases. Germline trimming cut 3 bases from V and 6 bases from J; bases unmatched to any gene: 4. CDR3 length equals 13 residues. CDR1 is DFQATT and CDR2 is SNEGSKA in the germline V gene (reference sequence). The CDR3: CSASRDRGAEQYF. The CDR3 bases are TGCAGTGCTAGCCGGGACAGGGGGGCCGAGCAGTACTTC.

This clonotype was detected a few times. The chain links TRBV11-2 to TRBJ2-7; D possibly matches TRBD1 or TRBD2 (5 bases each). CDR1 and CDR2 (germline): SGHAT, FQNNGV. This CDR3 contains 14 residues. V was trimmed by 1 base and J by 3 bases, leaving 10 bases between them. The CDR3 here is CASSLGDGVYEQYF. The CDR3 region has the DNA TGTGCCAGCAGCTTAGGGGACGGAGTCTACGAGCAGTACTTC.

At least ten counts were recorded for this clonotype. The chain recombines TRBV5-1 with TRBJ2-1; 12 nucleotides align to TRBD2. This CDR3 has 16 residues. CDR1 and CDR2 (germline): SGHRS, YFSETQ. J gave up 8 bases and V 4 bases, and 10 bases lay outside the gene matches. This CDR3 is CASSPLTSGGRDEQFF. The CDR3 region has the DNA TGCGCCAGCAGCCCTCTAACTAGCGGGGGGCGGGATGAGCAGTTCTTC.

This clonotype appeared many times. The chain joins TRBV6-1 to TRBJ2-1; D may be TRBD1 or TRBD2 (5 bases each). The CDR3 spans 15 residues. The V and J ends lost 1 base and 6 bases respectively, with 13 bases between them. In germline, CDR1 is MNHNS, CDR2 SASEGT. The CDR3 here is CASSEGAGTSNEQFF. The CDR3 region has the DNA TGTGCCAGCAGTGAAGGGGCAGGGACGAGCAATGAGCAGTTCTTC.

This clonotype was seen many times. The chain links TRBV7-8 to TRBJ2-7; tentative D call: TRBD2 (5 bases). Trimming took 5 bases from V and 0 from J, leaving 17 bases between them. Germline lookup yields CDR1 SGHVS and CDR2 FQNEAQ. The CDR3 consists of 16 residues. The CDR3 reads CASSASSGGPSYEQYF. The CDR3 region has the DNA TGTGCCAGCAGCGCGTCCTCGGGCGGGCCCTCCTACGAGCAGTACTTC.

This clonotype was detected many times. V and J are TRBV6-5 and TRBJ2-1; 8 bases agree with TRBD1. Looked up from germline, CDR1 is MNHEY and CDR2 is SVGAGI. The CDR3 has 14 residues. V shed 8 bases and J 4 bases; nucleotides not matched to a gene: 7. The CDR3 spells CASGRTGTYNEQFF. The CDR3 coding sequence is TGTGCCAGCGGTAGGACAGGGACTTACAATGAGCAGTTCTTC.

This clonotype has at least ten counts. The chain joins TRBV11-2 to TRBJ2-5; 9 bases match TRBD1. V dropped 5 bases and J dropped 1; count of bases not matched to a gene: 5. CDR3 length: 15 amino acids. CDR1 is SGHAT, CDR2 FQNNGV, per germline. CDR3 in DNA: TGTGCCAGCAGCCTGGGGACAGGGCTCCAAGAGACCCAGTACTTC. As protein: CASSLGTGLQETQYF. Drawing the rest from reference TRBV11-2 and TRBJ2-5, the complete variable domain is EAGVAQSPRYKIIEKRQSVAFWCNPISGHATLYWYQQILGQGPKLLIQFQNNGVVDDSQLPKDRFSAERLKGVDSTLKIQPAKLEDSAVYLCASSLGTGLQETQYFGPGTRLLVL.

This clonotype has ten or more counts. The rearrangement uses TRBV2 and TRBJ2-2; TRBD1 agrees at 7 bases. The CDR3 spans 13 residues. In germline, CDR1 is SNHLY, CDR2 FYNNEI. V trimming: 6 bases; J trimming: 7 bases; junction bases outside the gene matches: 5. CDR3 residues: CASRYRGNGELFF. The CDR3, as DNA: TGTGCCAGCAGATACAGGGGAAACGGGGAGCTGTTTTTT.

The table lists this clonotype with many counts. This CDR3 reads CASSLVGGGSSYNEQFF. CDR3 in DNA: TGTGCCAGCAGTTTAGTAGGGGGGGGGAGCTCCTACAATGAGCAGTTCTTC. This chain connects TRBV12-3 or TRBV12-4 to TRBJ2-1; possible D gene TRBD2, 7 bases. V was shortened by 1 base and J by 0 bases, with 13 bases between the two germline ends. The CDR3 runs to 17 residues.

CDR3 coding DNA: TGCAGCGTTGATAGGTCAGTCCAAGAGACCCAGTACTTC. This translates into CSVDRSVQETQYF. The chain links TRBV29-1 to TRBJ2-5; D ambiguous. Germline CDR1 is SQVTM and CDR2 is ANQGSEA. The CDR3 consists of 13 residues. V lost 3 bases, J lost 1 base, and 9 bases lay in between.